Listed below are T cell receptor beta chains from one sample, sequenced in a study of metastatic and nonmetastatic thyroid tumors. TCRdb re-processed the PCR reads through MiXCR. The sample lists tens of thousands of clones, 15% to 20% occurring once. Sequencing used blood. These receptors were collected from a female donor with papillary thyroid cancer or a benign thyroid nodule (not recorded which). Some clones in this sample may be carry-over from other donors' samples. CDR3s include the opening cysteine and the closing phenylalanine or tryptophan. D genes are given only for firm matches. Clone sizes are given selectively: once, few, many, or a class where the clone is expanded.

j_call v_call cdr3_length clone_size d_call cdr3_nt cdr3_aa
TRBJ1-1 TRBV5-1 13 many . TGCGCCAGCAGCTTGGGGTGGAACACTGAAGCTTTCTTT CASSLGWNTEAFF
TRBJ1-6 TRBV5-1 14 many TRBD1 TGCGCCAGCAGCACCGACAGGGGTTATTCACCCCTCCACTTT CASSTDRGYSPLHF
TRBJ2-7 TRBV27 15 many TRBD2 TGTGCCAGCAGTCCGGGACTAGCGGGGACCTACGAGCAGTACTTC CASSPGLAGTYEQYF
TRBJ1-1 TRBV20-1 11 many . TGCAGTGCTAGCCTAAACACTGAAGCTTTCTTT CSASLNTEAFF
TRBJ1-1 TRBV20-1 15 . . TGCAGTGCTAGAGTTATGGGGGAGAGGGACACCGAAGCTTTCTTT CSARVMGERDTEAFF
TRBJ2-3 TRBV6-1 14 . . TGTGCCAGCAGTGACTCGTTAACCACAGATACGCAGTATTTT CASSDSLTTDTQYF
TRBJ2-7 TRBV20-1 14 . . TGCAGTGCCACAGGGCCTTCAGTGGGGGACGAGCAGTACTTC CSATGPSVGDEQYF
TRBJ2-7 TRBV28 12 many . TGTGCCAGCAGTTTAGCCCGTCGGGAGCAGTACTTC CASSLARREQYF
TRBJ1-2 TRBV12-3/TRBV12-4 17 many TRBD1 TGTGCCAGCAGTCCCCATCCCGGGACAGGGGTTAACCATGGCTACACCTTC CASSPHPGTGVNHGYTF
TRBJ2-1 TRBV15 17 . TRBD2 TGTGCCACCAGCAGAGTTCAACTAGCGGGGTCCTACAATGAGCAGTTCTTC CATSRVQLAGSYNEQFF
TRBJ2-2 TRBV30 14 . TRBD1 TGTGCCTGGCAAACAGGGGGCGTAACCGGGGAGCTGTTTTTT CAWQTGGVTGELFF
TRBJ1-2 TRBV6-1 12 medium-sized . TGTGCCAGCGGGGAAGCTAACTATGGCTACACCTTC CASGEANYGYTF
TRBJ2-7 TRBV13 15 many . TGTGCCAGCAGCTCGCCCTCCCATGACAGATACGAGCAGTACTTC CASSSPSHDRYEQYF
TRBJ1-3 TRBV4-2 15 many . TGTGCCAGCAGCCAAAGCACGGCCTCTGGAAACACCATATATTTT CASSQSTASGNTIYF
TRBJ2-3 TRBV11-3 15 many TRBD2 TGTGCCAGCAGCTTAGGAGTAGCGGGTTCAGATACGCAGTATTTT CASSLGVAGSDTQYF
TRBJ2-7 TRBV20-1 14 many . TGCAGTGCTAGAAGCGGGCAGGGGGCCTACGAGCAGTACTTC CSARSGQGAYEQYF
TRBJ1-2 TRBV11-2 13 many . TGTGCCAGCAGCTTAGTCTGGTGGGGTGGCTACACCTTC CASSLVWWGGYTF
TRBJ2-7 TRBV20-1 14 many TRBD2 TGCAGTGCTAGTGTGGCGGGAGGTTCTCGAGAGCAGTACTTC CSASVAGGSREQYF
TRBJ1-2 TRBV2 13 many . TGTGCCAGCAGTTACAGGGAAAACTATGGCTACACCTTC CASSYRENYGYTF
TRBJ2-2 TRBV10-1 15 many . TGCGCCAGCAGTGTTAAGCGATGGGGAACCGGGGAGCTGTTTTTT CASSVKRWGTGELFF
TRBJ1-6 TRBV6-6 15 medium-sized TRBD1 TGTGCCAGCAGTTACTCGAGTCAGGGGGGCTCACCCCTCCACTTT CASSYSSQGGSPLHF
TRBJ2-5 TRBV6-1 15 many . TGTGCCAGCAGTGACCCCCCGGCTAGTCGAGAGACCCAGTACTTC CASSDPPASRETQYF
TRBJ2-5 TRBV28 15 many TRBD1 TGTGCCAGCAGTTTAGGGGACAGGGCTTACGAGACCCAGTACTTC CASSLGDRAYETQYF
TRBJ2-2 TRBV5-4 18 many . TGTGCCAGCAGCTTGTCTCTACAGCCGAAGTCTATGGTCGGGGAGCTGTTTTTT CASSLSLQPKSMVGELFF
TRBJ2-3 TRBV15 13 many . TGTGCCACCAGCGGTAGGATCACAGATACGCAGTATTTT CATSGRITDTQYF
TRBJ1-5 TRBV19 16 many TRBD1 TGTGCCAGTAGCGAATTTGTGACAGGGATGAATCAGCCCCAGCATTTT CASSEFVTGMNQPQHF
TRBJ2-6 TRBV6-1 17 few TRBD1 TGTGCCAGCATCTGCCCGGGACAGGGTACCGGGGCCAACGTCCTGACTTTC CASICPGQGTGANVLTF
TRBJ1-3 TRBV2 15 . . TGTGCCAGCAGTAACTCGGACAGCTCAGGAAAAACCATATACTTT CASSNSDSSGKTIYF
TRBJ1-2 TRBV6-1 14 . . TGTGCCAGCAGGTCGGAACGGGGGTCGAATGGCTACACCTTC CASRSERGSNGYTF
TRBJ2-3 TRBV28 16 many . TGTGCCAGCAGTTTAGCAGGGGTAGGGAGGACAGATACGCAGTATTTT CASSLAGVGRTDTQYF
TRBJ2-3 TRBV20-1 17 . TRBD2 TGCAGTGCTAGGACTAGCGGGAGGTTGTTTGTGACAGATACGCAGTATTTT CSARTSGRLFVTDTQYF
TRBJ2-1 TRBV9 16 . TRBD2 TGTGCCAGCAGCCCAGGTAGGACTAGCGGCAACAATGAGCAGTTCTTC CASSPGRTSGNNEQFF
TRBJ2-7 TRBV28 17 few TRBD2 TGTGCCAGCAGCCCACTTCCCCTAGCGGGGGGCAGGTACGAGCAGTACTTC CASSPLPLAGGRYEQYF
TRBJ1-6 TRBV20-1 14 . . TGCAGTGCTAGCTCCTGGACAGATAATTCACCCCTCCACTTT CSASSWTDNSPLHF
TRBJ1-6 TRBV5-4 12 . . TGTGCCAGCAGCCTAGGCATTGAGCCCCTCCACTTT CASSLGIEPLHF
TRBJ2-7 TRBV10-2 11 many . TGCGCCAGCAGTGATTTGGGACTGCAGTACTTC CASSDLGLQYF
TRBJ2-3 TRBV19 14 many TRBD2 TGTGCCAGTAGGCCTAGCGGGAGTACAGATACGCAGTATTTT CASRPSGSTDTQYF
TRBJ2-1 TRBV30 14 few TRBD2 TGTGCCTGGGGGGGAGAGCGGGATTGGGATGAGCAGTTCTTC CAWGGERDWDEQFF
TRBJ2-1 TRBV20-1 13 . . TGCAGTGCTAGAGGGTGGCGGGACAATGAGCATTTCTTC CSARGWRDNEHFF
TRBJ1-1 TRBV20-1 15 many . TGCAGTGCCTTACTTACCACTGAAGGCGGCACTGAAGCTTTCTTT CSALLTTEGGTEAFF
TRBJ1-5 TRBV20-1 13 . . TGCAGTGCTAGAGGGACGTACCTGGTGCCCCAGCATTTT CSARGTYLVPQHF
TRBJ1-6 TRBV25-1 14 many . TGTGCCAGCAGTGAATGGGGGGGTGATTCACCCCTCCACTTT CASSEWGGDSPLHF
TRBJ2-5 TRBV20-1 16 . . TGCAGTGCTCCACCCGTCGCAGGGGCCGGAAAAGAGACCCAGTACTTC CSAPPVAGAGKETQYF
TRBJ2-7 TRBV19 13 many . TGTGCCAGTAGTTTACAGGAGAACTACGAGCAGTACTTC CASSLQENYEQYF
TRBJ2-1 TRBV6-2/TRBV6-3 14 . . TGTGCCAGCAGTTACCTTAGCGTGACGTACGAGCAGTTCTTC CASSYLSVTYEQFF
TRBJ1-1 TRBV20-1 11 many . TGCAGTGGGGGAAAGGACACTGAAGCTTTCTTT CSGGKDTEAFF
TRBJ1-6 TRBV12-3/TRBV12-4 14 many . TGTGCCAGCAGATTAGGGGGGCGCGAGTCACCCCTCCACTTT CASRLGGRESPLHF
TRBJ2-7 TRBV28 12 many . TGTGCCAGCGGTAGACTATTCTACGAGCAGTACTTC CASGRLFYEQYF
TRBJ1-5 TRBV6-1 13 many . TGTGCCAGCGAGCGGGGGATCGATCAGCCCCAGCATTTT CASERGIDQPQHF
TRBJ2-7 TRBV6-1 15 many TRBD2 TGTGCCAGCAGCCCCATAGCGGGTAGCTCCTACGAGCAGTACTTC CASSPIAGSSYEQYF
TRBJ2-5 TRBV5-4 13 once . TGTGCCAGCAGCCCGGGACTCCAAGAGACCCAGTACTTC CASSPGLQETQYF
TRBJ2-7 TRBV7-9 13 many . TGTGCCAGCAGCTTAGCGCCAGGGATGGAGCAGTACTTC CASSLAPGMEQYF
TRBJ2-2 TRBV4-2 19 many TRBD2 TGTGCCAGCAGCCTTCAAATCCCCCCGACTAGCGGGAACACCGGGGAGCTGTTTTTT CASSLQIPPTSGNTGELFF